This TCR beta chain was identified in a study of blood T cell repertoires in COVID-19. Study as a whole: Material from acute and convalescent COVID-19 was sourced from the United States, Italy and Spain. PBMCs, B-cell-depleted T cells, or T cells were the source of the cDNA or gDNA that made up the material.

Authors' data handling: Reference gene primer amplification gave estimated nucleated cell counts. TCRdb's copy holds only in-frame clones and misses some; the assay was immunoSEQ multiplex PCR. V and J calls and clone size are given by that table; D and trimming were obtained from the DNA. Found here are 50,000 to 60,000 clones, about 90% of them singletons; the top ten hold 8.5%. The CDR3 sequence is 18 residues long. The germline gives CDR1 LNHDA, CDR2 SQIVND (reference sequence). V was pared by 0 bases and J by 0 bases, with 15 bases between. Input material: peripheral blood. The chain combines TRBV19 with TRBJ1-5; D not certain. The sequence was collected from a man aged 55 to 70 with active COVID-19. CDR3 protein: CASSIEGGQSDSNQPQHF. DNA of the CDR3: TGTGCCAGTAGTATAGAGGGAGGCCAAAGTGATAGCAATCAGCCCCAGCATTTT.